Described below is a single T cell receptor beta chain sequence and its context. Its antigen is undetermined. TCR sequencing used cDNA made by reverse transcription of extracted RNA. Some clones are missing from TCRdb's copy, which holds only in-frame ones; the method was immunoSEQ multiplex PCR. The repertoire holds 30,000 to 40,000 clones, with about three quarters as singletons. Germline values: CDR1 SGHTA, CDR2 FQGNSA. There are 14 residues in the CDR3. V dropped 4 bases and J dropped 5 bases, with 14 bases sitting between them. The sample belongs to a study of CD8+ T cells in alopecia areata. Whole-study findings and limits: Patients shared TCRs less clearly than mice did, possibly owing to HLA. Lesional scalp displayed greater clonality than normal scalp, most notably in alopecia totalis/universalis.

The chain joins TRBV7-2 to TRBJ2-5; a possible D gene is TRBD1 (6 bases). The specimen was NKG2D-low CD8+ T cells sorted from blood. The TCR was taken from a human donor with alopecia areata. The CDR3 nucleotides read TGTGCCAGCAGCTCCGAGACAGGCGGGGAGACCCAGTACTTC. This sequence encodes CASSSETGGETQYF.